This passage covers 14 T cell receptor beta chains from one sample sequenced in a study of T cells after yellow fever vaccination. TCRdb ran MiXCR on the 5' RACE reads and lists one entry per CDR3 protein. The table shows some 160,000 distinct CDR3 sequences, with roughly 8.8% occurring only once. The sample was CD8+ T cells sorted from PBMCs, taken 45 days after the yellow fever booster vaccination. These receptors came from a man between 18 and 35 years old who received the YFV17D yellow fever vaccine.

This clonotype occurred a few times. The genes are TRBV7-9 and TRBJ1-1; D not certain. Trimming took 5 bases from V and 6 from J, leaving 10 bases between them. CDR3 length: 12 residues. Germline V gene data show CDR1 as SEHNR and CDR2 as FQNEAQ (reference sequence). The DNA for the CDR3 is TGTGCCAGCAGCATCACAGCCTCTGAAGCTTTCTTT. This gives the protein CASSITASEAFF.

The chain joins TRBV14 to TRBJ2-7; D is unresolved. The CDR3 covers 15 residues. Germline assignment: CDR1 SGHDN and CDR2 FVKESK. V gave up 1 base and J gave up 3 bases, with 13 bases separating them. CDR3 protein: CASSQGRSAYYEQYF. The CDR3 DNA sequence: TGTGCCAGCAGCCAAGGGCGCTCAGCTTACTACGAGCAGTACTTC.

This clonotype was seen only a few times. The CDR3 region is CSVDVAAGPNYGYTF. CDR3 DNA sequence: TGCAGCGTTGATGTCGCGGCAGGGCCTAACTATGGCTACACCTTC. The gene calls are TRBV29-1 and TRBJ1-2, with D possibly being TRBD1 (5 bases). The CDR3 runs 15 residues. Germline V gives CDR1 SQVTM, CDR2 ANQGSEA. V was clipped by 3 bases and J by 0 bases, with 14 bases between them.

CDR3 DNA: TGTGCCAGCAGCTTAGGGAGGGGGAGACTAGCGGGGAGTGAGCAGTTCTTC. It translates to CASSLGRGRLAGSEQFF. The V call is TRBV7-2, the J call TRBJ2-1, with 11 bases matching TRBD2. This CDR3 is 17 amino acids long. Germline CDR1 and CDR2: SGHTA and FQGNSA. V shed 1 base and J 9 bases; nucleotides not matched to a gene: 11. The full variable domain, in which reference TRBV7-2 and TRBJ2-1 provide the parts outside the CDR3, is GAGVSQSPSNKVTEKGKDVELRCDPISGHTALYWYRQSLGQGLEFLIYFQGNSAPDKSGLPSDRFSAERTGGSVSTLTIQRTQQEDSAVYLCASSLGRGRLAGSEQFFGPGTRLTVL.

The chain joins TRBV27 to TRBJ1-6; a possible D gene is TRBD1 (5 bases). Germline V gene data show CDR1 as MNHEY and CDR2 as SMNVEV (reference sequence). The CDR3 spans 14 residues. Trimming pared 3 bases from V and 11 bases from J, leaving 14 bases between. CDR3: CASSLGGEWTPLHF. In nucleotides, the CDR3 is TGTGCCAGCAGTTTGGGAGGGGAATGGACACCCCTCCACTTT.

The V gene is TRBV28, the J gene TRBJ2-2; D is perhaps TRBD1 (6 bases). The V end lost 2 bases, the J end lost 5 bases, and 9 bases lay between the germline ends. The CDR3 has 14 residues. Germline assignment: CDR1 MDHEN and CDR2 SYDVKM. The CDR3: CASSLTGKTGELFF. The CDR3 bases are TGTGCCAGCAGTTTAACAGGGAAAACCGGGGAGCTGTTTTTT.

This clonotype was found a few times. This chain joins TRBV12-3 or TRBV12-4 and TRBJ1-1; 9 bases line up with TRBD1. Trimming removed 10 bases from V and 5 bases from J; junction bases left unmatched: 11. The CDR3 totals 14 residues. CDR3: CATLTGGLGTEAFF. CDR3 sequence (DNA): TGTGCCACCCTGACAGGGGGTTTGGGGACTGAAGCTTTCTTT.

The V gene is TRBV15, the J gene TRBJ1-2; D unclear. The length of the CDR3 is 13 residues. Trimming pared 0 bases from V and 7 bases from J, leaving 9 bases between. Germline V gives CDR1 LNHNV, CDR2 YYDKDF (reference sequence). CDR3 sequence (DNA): TGTGCCACCAGCAGAGATCAAGGTAGTGGCTACACCTTC. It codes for CATSRDQGSGYTF. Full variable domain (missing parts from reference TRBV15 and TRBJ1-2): DAMVIQNPRYQVTQFGKPVTLSCSQTLNHNVMYWYQQKSSQAPKLLFHYYDKDFNNEADTPDNFQSRRPNTSFCFLDIRSPGLGDTAMYLCATSRDQGSGYTFGSGTRLTVV.

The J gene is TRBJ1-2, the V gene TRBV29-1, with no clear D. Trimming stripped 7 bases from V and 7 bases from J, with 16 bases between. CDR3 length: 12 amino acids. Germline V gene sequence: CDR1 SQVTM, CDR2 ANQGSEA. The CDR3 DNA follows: TGCAGCGCCGAAGGAGGAGGCTCTGGCTACACCTTC. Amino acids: CSAEGGGSGYTF.

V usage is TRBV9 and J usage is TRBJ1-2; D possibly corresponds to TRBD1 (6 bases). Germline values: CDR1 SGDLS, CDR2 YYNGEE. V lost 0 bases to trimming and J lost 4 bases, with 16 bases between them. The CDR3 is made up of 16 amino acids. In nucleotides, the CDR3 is TGTGCCAGCAGCGTAGGAGGAGGGGGGCTCCCCTATGGCTACACCTTC. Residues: CASSVGGGGLPYGYTF.

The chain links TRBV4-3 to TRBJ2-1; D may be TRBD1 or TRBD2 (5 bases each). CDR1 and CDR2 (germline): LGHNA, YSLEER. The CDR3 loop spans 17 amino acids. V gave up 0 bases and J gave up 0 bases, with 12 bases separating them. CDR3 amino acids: CASSQDRGVGSYNEQFF. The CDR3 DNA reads TGCGCCAGCAGCCAAGATAGAGGGGTCGGCTCCTACAATGAGCAGTTCTTC.

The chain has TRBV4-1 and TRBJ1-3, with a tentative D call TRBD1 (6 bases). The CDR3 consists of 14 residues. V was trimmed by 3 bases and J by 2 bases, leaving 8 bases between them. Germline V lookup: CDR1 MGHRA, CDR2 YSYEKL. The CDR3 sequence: CASSQGDTGNTIYF. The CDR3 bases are TGCGCCAGCAGCCAGGGGGACACTGGAAACACCATATATTTT.

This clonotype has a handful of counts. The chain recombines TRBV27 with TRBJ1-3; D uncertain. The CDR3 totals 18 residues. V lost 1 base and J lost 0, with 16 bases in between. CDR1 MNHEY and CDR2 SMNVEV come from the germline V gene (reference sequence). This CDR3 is CASSLFGPPIYSGNTIYF. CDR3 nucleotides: TGTGCCAGCAGTTTATTTGGGCCGCCTATATACTCTGGAAACACCATATATTTT.

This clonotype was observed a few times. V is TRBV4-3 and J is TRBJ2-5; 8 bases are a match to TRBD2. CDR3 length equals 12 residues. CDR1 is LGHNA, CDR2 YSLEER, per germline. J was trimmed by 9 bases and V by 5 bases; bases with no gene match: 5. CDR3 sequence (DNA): TGCGCCAGCAGCACTTCGGGGGGGGCCCAGTACTTC. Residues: CASSTSGGAQYF.